Presented here are 23 T cell receptor beta chains from one specimen sequenced in a study of Tregs in tolerant kidney transplant recipients. TCRdb keeps only in-frame clones here, not all; method: immunoSEQ multiplex PCR. The table has 20,000 or so clones, roughly two thirds seen once. What these receptors recognize is not known. The sequenced material came from Tregs from blood cultured with allogeneic cells. The receptors were gathered from a human donor in good health.

This clone was seen more than once but under ten times. Here the CDR3 DNA reads TGTGCCAGCAGCGAACTTCCTCGGGTCCAGGGGGCCAACGTCCTGACTTTC. It encodes CASSELPRVQGANVLTF. The genes are TRBV21-1 and TRBJ2-6; the table's D call, TRBD2, was not checked against the DNA. TRBV21-1 is a recognized pseudogene. The CDR3 covers 17 residues.

This rearrangement joins TRBV5-6 to TRBJ1-5; 9 bases match TRBD1. Unmatched junction bases numbered 12, after V lost 4 bases and J lost 7 bases. Germline loops: CDR1 SGHDT, CDR2 YYEEEE. This CDR3 is built from 16 residues. CDR3: CASSGGAGTGFQPQHF. As DNA, the CDR3 is TGTGCCAGCAGCGGAGGAGCCGGGACAGGGTTCCAGCCCCAGCATTTT. Looking up the rest from reference TRBV5-6 and TRBJ1-5 gives the full variable domain: DAGVTQSPTHLIKTRGQQVTLRCSPKSGHDTVSWYQQALGQGPQFIFQYYEEEERQRGNFPDRFSGHQFPNYSSELNVNALLLGDSALYLCASSGGAGTGFQPQHFGDGTRLSIL.

The CDR3 loop reads CASSPWVIAHPDTQYF. CDR3 bases: TGTGCCAGCAGCCCCTGGGTGATAGCCCACCCAGATACGCAGTATTTT. The chain is built from TRBV11-3 and TRBJ2-3; D gene ambiguous. Germline V lookup: CDR1 SGHNT, CDR2 YENEEA. V was trimmed by 5 bases and J by 4 bases, leaving 19 bases between them. The CDR3 totals 16 residues.

The gene calls are TRBV5-8 and TRBJ2-7, with 10 bases identical to TRBD1. V lost 3 bases to trimming and J lost 6 bases; unmatched junction nucleotides: 9. Germline V gene data show CDR1 as SGHTS and CDR2 as YDEGEE. The CDR3 extends over 15 amino acids. CDR3 DNA: TGTGCCAGCAGCTGGGGACAGGGGAACGTGGGCGAGCAGTACTTC. This codes for CASSWGQGNVGEQYF.

This clone appeared a single time. The rearrangement links TRBV12-5 to TRBJ2-4, with 8 bases fitting TRBD1. This CDR3 is 15 amino acids long. The germline V gene has CDR1 LGHNT and CDR2 FRNRAP. The junction had 8 bases not matched to a gene; V was cut back by 3 bases and J by 7 bases. The CDR3 DNA reads as TGTGCTAGTGGTTTTTCCCCGACAGGGGAGAACATTCAGTACTTC. Translated, it gives CASGFSPTGENIQYF.

The V and J genes are TRBV11-2 and TRBJ1-5; D not resolved. Trimming removed 5 bases at V and 2 bases at J, with 10 bases between. The CDR3 runs to 14 residues. The V gene's germline CDR1 is SGHAT and CDR2 FQNNGV. This CDR3 reads CASSTSRGNQPQHF. DNA for the CDR3: TGTGCCAGCAGCACATCTAGGGGCAATCAGCCCCAGCATTTT.

V is TRBV4-1 and J is TRBJ2-1; 8 bases map to TRBD2. This CDR3 contains 18 residues. Per germline, CDR1 MGHRA and CDR2 YSYEKL. V lost 4 bases to trimming and J lost 2 bases; unmatched junction nucleotides: 13. The CDR3 nucleotides read TGCGCCAGCAGCCTCTACTTCACAGCGGGAGCCGCCTACAATGAGCAGTTCTTC. Its protein is CASSLYFTAGAAYNEQFF.

The table lists this clone with a count of one. This sequence joins TRBV15 and TRBJ1-2; maybe TRBD1 (6 bases). The germline V gene encodes CDR1 LNHNV and CDR2 YYDKDF (reference sequence). CDR3 length equals 16 residues. The V gene lost 0 bases and the J gene lost 0 bases, with 11 bases spanning the gap. CDR3 nucleotide sequence: TGTGCCACCAGCAGAGATCTACAGGGAGCTAACTATGGCTACACCTTC. Protein: CATSRDLQGANYGYTF.

The chain combines TRBV18 with TRBJ1-3, with D hard to call. Trimming removed 3 bases at V and 0 bases at J, with 9 bases between. The CDR3 has 15 residues. Germline V gene lookup returns CDR1 KGHSH and CDR2 LQKENI. CDR3: CASSPGTASGNTIYF. In DNA, the CDR3 is TGTGCCAGCTCACCCGGAACAGCCTCTGGAAACACCATATATTTT.

This clone was observed a few times. The chain combines TRBV6-5 with TRBJ1-5, with D perhaps matching TRBD1 (5 bases). Trimming pared 1 base from V and 7 bases from J, leaving 17 bases between. The CDR3 spans 16 residues. Looked up from germline, CDR1 is MNHEY and CDR2 is SVGAGI. DNA of the CDR3: TGTGCCAGCAGTTACTACCCCGCGGGGGTAGGGCAGCCCCAGCATTTT. Its protein is CASSYYPAGVGQPQHF.

This clone was seen a handful of times. The CDR3 here is CASSVLKEETQYF. In DNA, the CDR3 is TGTGCCAGCAGCGTACTGAAGGAAGAGACCCAGTACTTC. This chain joins TRBV9 and TRBJ2-5; D is undetermined. Germline V gene data show CDR1 as SGDLS and CDR2 as YYNGEE. The ends were cut back, 1 base at V and 3 bases at J, with 7 bases in the middle. CDR3 length: 13 residues. Supplemented by reference TRBV9 and TRBJ2-5, the full variable domain reads DSGVTQTPKHLITATGQRVTLRCSPRSGDLSVYWYQQSLDQGLQFLIQYYNGEERAKGNILERFSAQQFPDLHSELNLSSLELGDSALYFCASSVLKEETQYFGPGTRLLVL.

The chain has TRBV6-5 and TRBJ2-7; D may be TRBD1 (5 bases). Trimming shortened V by 5 bases and J by 2 bases, and 16 bases separated the two germline ends. The CDR3 is 15 residues long. Germline V lookup: CDR1 MNHEY, CDR2 SVGAGI. The CDR3 is CASSGGEGAAYEQYV. The CDR3, as DNA: TGTGCCAGCAGTGGTGGTGAAGGGGCCGCCTACGAGCAGTACGTC.

This clone was observed a few times. The chain carries TRBV28 and TRBJ1-2, with D tentatively TRBD1 (6 bases). Trimming cost V 3 bases and J 2 bases, with 10 bases left between them. CDR1 MDHEN and CDR2 SYDVKM come from the germline V gene. The CDR3 is made up of 14 amino acids. The CDR3 loop reads CASSLVGHNYGYTF. DNA for the CDR3: TGTGCCAGCAGTTTGGTGGGACACAACTATGGCTACACCTTC.

This clone was counted only a few times. The CDR3 DNA is TGTGCCACCAGCAGAGATCAGGGGTATTCTGGGTACACTGAAGCTTTCTTT. Protein: CATSRDQGYSGYTEAFF. J is TRBJ1-1 and V is TRBV15; D possibly corresponds to TRBD1 (6 bases). Germline CDR1 reads LNHNV; CDR2 reads YYDKDF (reference sequence). This CDR3 is built from 17 residues. The V and J ends lost 0 bases and 3 bases respectively, with 17 bases between them.

This clone was detected once. The genes are TRBV5-6 and TRBJ2-7, with a tentative D call TRBD2 (5 bases). CDR3 length equals 15 residues. The germline V and J ends were trimmed by 0 bases and 4 bases, with 14 bases remaining between them. The germline V gene encodes CDR1 SGHDT and CDR2 YYEEEE. CDR3: CASSLGLASVYEQYF. CDR3 DNA sequence: TGTGCCAGCAGCTTGGGGCTAGCAAGTGTTTACGAGCAGTACTTC.

The chain carries TRBV5-1 and TRBJ2-1, with 7 bases aligning to TRBD2. The CDR3 has 15 amino acids. Trimming removed 4 bases from V and 8 bases from J; junction bases left unmatched: 12. Germline CDR1 is SGHRS and CDR2 is YFSETQ. CDR3: CASSVKTSPGDEQFF. The CDR3 DNA is TGCGCCAGCAGCGTGAAGACTAGCCCGGGGGATGAGCAGTTCTTC. Complete variable domain (other parts from reference TRBV5-1 and TRBJ2-1): KAGVTQTPRYLIKTRGQQVTLSCSPISGHRSVSWYQQTPGQGLQFLFEYFSETQRNKGNFPGRFSGRQFSNSRSEMNVSTLELGDSALYLCASSVKTSPGDEQFFGPGTRLTVL.

This chain connects TRBV19 to TRBJ2-7; 10 nucleotides agree with TRBD2. The V gene end was trimmed by 5 bases and the J gene end by 0 bases; junction bases not matched to a gene: 7. Per the germline V gene, CDR1 is LNHDA and CDR2 is SQIVND (reference sequence). The CDR3 spans 16 residues. CDR3 protein: CASSANQREGSYEQYF. The CDR3, as DNA: TGTGCCAGTAGTGCAAATCAGCGGGAGGGCTCCTACGAGCAGTACTTC.

CDR3 nucleotides: TGTGCCAGCAGCCCCAAGGGGTGGGGCCCCAACAATGAGCAGTTCTTC. Translating gives CASSPKGWGPNNEQFF. The genes are TRBV5-8 and TRBJ2-1, with D maybe TRBD1 (5 bases). The CDR3 has 16 residues. The germline V gene has CDR1 SGHTS and CDR2 YDEGEE. V lost 4 bases and J 5 bases, leaving 19 bases between the germline ends.

This chain uses TRBV7-8 with TRBJ2-5, with 8 bases aligning to TRBD1. CDR1 is SGHVS, CDR2 FQNEAQ, per germline. This CDR3 comprises 17 residues. With 3 bases clipped from V and 1 base from J, the junction kept 10 bases outside the gene matches. In DNA, the CDR3 is TGTGCCAGCAGCTTTGTGGGGGTAACAGGGGGCCAAGAGACCCAGTACTTC. It encodes CASSFVGVTGGQETQYF.

This chain joins TRBV5-1 and TRBJ2-1, with 7 bases that match TRBD2. Germline values: CDR1 SGHRS, CDR2 YFSETQ. V trimming: 3 bases; J trimming: 10 bases; junction bases outside the gene matches: 4. The CDR3 length is 12 residues. CDR3 in DNA: TGCGCCAGCAGCTCCGTACTAGCGGAGCAGTTCTTC. It specifies CASSSVLAEQFF.

The gene calls are TRBV5-1 and TRBJ1-2; 11 nucleotides line up with TRBD1. The CDR3 has 15 residues. CDR1 and CDR2 from the germline V gene are SGHRS and YFSETQ. V lost 4 bases, J lost 3 bases, and 5 bases stayed unmatched. CDR3: CASSPGQGAYYGYTF. The CDR3 DNA is TGCGCCAGCAGCCCCGGACAGGGGGCTTACTATGGCTACACCTTC. The full variable domain, in which reference TRBV5-1 and TRBJ1-2 provide the parts outside the CDR3, is KAGVTQTPRYLIKTRGQQVTLSCSPISGHRSVSWYQQTPGQGLQFLFEYFSETQRNKGNFPGRFSGRQFSNSRSEMNVSTLELGDSALYLCASSPGQGAYYGYTFGSGTRLTVV.

This clone was counted between two and nine times. The chain couples TRBV2 to TRBJ1-4; 8 nucleotides match TRBD1. V shed 6 bases and J 3 bases; nucleotides not matched to a gene: 9. Per the germline V gene, CDR1 is SNHLY and CDR2 is FYNNEI. This CDR3 comprises 16 residues. CDR3 DNA: TGTGCCAGCAGGAGGTTTGGACAGGGACCTAATGAAAAACTGTTTTTT. Protein product: CASRRFGQGPNEKLFF.

This chain uses TRBV25-1 with TRBJ1-1; TRBD1 aligns across 8 bases. V was clipped by 5 bases and J by 5 bases; unmatched bases: 19. CDR1 is MGHDK and CDR2 is SYGVNS in the germline V gene. This CDR3 is built from 18 residues. CDR3 nucleotide sequence: TGTGCCAGCAGTACCGCCGTACAGTTTTGGACAGGGAGAACTGAAGCTTTCTTT. The encoded protein is CASSTAVQFWTGRTEAFF.